A single T cell receptor (beta chain) is shown here with its context. CDR1 is PRHDT, CDR2 FYEKMQ, per germline (reference sequence). The CDR3 is 14 residues long. V gave up 5 bases and J gave up 6 bases; unmatched junction bases: 6. The sample originates from a study of blood T cell repertoires in COVID-19. Across the whole study: Spain, Italy and the United States supplied samples that represented acute and convalescent COVID-19.

TCRdb keeps only in-frame clones here, not all; method: immunoSEQ multiplex PCR. The profile shows under 500,000 clones, around 89% of them singletons. Material for sequencing was PBMCs or T cells enriched from blood (not recorded which). The chain has TRBV13 and TRBJ2-4; 8 positions match TRBD1. The sequence was collected from a man aged 30 to 45 who had recovered from COVID-19. DNA of the CDR3: TGTGCCAGCAGCATCGACAGGGGTACAAACATTCAGTACTTC. Translated, it gives CASSIDRGTNIQYF.